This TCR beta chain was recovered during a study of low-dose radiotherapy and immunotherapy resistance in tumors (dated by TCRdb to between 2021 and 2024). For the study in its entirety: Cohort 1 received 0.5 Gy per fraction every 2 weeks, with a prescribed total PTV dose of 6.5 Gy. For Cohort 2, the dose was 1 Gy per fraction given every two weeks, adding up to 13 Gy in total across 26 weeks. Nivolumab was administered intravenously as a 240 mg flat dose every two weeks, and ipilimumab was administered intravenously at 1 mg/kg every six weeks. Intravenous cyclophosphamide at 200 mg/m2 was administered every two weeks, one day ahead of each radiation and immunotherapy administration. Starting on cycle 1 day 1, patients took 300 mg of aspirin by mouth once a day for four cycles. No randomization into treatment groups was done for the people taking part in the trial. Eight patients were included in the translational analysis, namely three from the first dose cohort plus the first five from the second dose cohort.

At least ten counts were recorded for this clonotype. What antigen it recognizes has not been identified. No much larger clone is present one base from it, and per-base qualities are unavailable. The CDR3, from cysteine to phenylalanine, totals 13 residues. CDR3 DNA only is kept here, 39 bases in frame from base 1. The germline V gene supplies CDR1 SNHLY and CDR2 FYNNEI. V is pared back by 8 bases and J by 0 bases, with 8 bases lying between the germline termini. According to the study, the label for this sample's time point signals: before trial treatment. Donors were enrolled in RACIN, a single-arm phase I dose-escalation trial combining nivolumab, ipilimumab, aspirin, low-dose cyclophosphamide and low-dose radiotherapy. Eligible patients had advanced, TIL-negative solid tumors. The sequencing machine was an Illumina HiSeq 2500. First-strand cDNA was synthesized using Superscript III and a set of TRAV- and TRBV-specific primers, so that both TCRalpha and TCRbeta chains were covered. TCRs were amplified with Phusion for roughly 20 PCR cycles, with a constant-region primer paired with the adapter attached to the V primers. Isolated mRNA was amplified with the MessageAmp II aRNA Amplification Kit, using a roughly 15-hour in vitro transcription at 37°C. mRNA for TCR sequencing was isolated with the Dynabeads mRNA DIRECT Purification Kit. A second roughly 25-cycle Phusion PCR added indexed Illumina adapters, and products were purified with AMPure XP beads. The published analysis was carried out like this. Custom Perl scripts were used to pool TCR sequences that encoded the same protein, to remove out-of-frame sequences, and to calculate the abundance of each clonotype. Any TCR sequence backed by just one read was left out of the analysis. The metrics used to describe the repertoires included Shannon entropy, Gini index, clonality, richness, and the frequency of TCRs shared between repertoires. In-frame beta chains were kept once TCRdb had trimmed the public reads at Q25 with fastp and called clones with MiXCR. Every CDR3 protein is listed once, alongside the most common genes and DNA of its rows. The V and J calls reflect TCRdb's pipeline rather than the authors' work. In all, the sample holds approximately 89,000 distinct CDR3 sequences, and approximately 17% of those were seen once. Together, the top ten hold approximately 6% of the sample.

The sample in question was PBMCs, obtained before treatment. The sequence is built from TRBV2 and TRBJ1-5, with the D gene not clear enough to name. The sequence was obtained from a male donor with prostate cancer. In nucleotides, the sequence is TGTGCCAGCCAAACAGATAGCAATCAGCCCCAGCATTTT. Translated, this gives CASQTDSNQPQHF.